Listed here are 29 T cell receptor beta chains from one sample, sequenced in a study of shared clonotypes between healthy human individuals (dated by TCRdb to the early 2020s). Library construction relied on the immunoSEQ multiplex PCR assay. TCRdb mirrors the immuneACCESS table, restricted to in-frame sequences. Some clones are absent from its copies; in checked studies, under half trace to an unresolved V gene, and the reason for the others is unknown. The sample table holds 2 million to 3 million clones, of which roughly 93% were seen once. The top ten clones comprise around 0.4% of the sample. Input material: naive CD4+ T cells from PBMCs. The cell subset or site tag for this specimen amounts to: CD45RA+ positively selected. The receptors were gathered from a man aged 18-30 years in good health. Some clones in this sample may be carry-over from other donors' samples.

The rearrangement uses TRBV29-1 and TRBJ2-3; 8 bases agree with TRBD2. Looked up from germline, CDR1 is SQVTM and CDR2 is ANQGSEA. This CDR3 is built from 15 residues. Trimming took 4 bases from V and 2 from J; bases not matched to a gene: 8. This chain's CDR3 is CSVVFAGGHTDTQYF. Here the CDR3 DNA reads TGCAGCGTTGTATTCGCGGGAGGACACACAGATACGCAGTATTTT.

V gene TRBV10-1 combines with J gene TRBJ2-5; 8 bases align to TRBD2. The CDR3 is 16 residues long. V shed 0 bases, J shed 4 bases, and the junction held 7 bases outside the gene matches. Per the germline V gene, CDR1 is WNHNN and CDR2 is SYGVQD (reference sequence). Here the CDR3 reads CASSESSGSGVETQYF. In nucleotides, the CDR3 is TGCGCCAGCAGTGAGTCAAGCGGGAGTGGGGTAGAGACCCAGTACTTC.

The chain links TRBV28 to TRBJ1-2; the match to TRBD1 covers 7 bases. Germline loops: CDR1 MDHEN, CDR2 SYDVKM. This CDR3 has 14 amino acids. V was pared by 6 bases and J by 4 bases, with 8 bases of the junction left unmatched. The CDR3 region has the DNA TGTGCCAGCAGCGGCGGGACAGAGATCTATGGCTACACCTTC. Amino acid sequence: CASSGGTEIYGYTF.

A word on this clone: The same CDR3 can be traced to other DNA sequences in this sample. The chain combines TRBV9 with TRBJ2-5, with D possibly TRBD1 on 5 matching bases. Trimming removed 4 bases from V and 2 bases from J, with 12 bases in between. This CDR3 contains 14 residues. The V gene's germline CDR1 is SGDLS and CDR2 YYNGEE. DNA of the CDR3: TGTGCCAGCAGCCCTCGGACAACTCAAGAGACCCAGTACTTC. Translation gives CASSPRTTQETQYF.

The chain combines TRBV4-2 with TRBJ1-4; D gene uncertain. The CDR3 loop spans 17 amino acids. V dropped 0 bases and J dropped 5 bases, with 16 bases sitting between them. Per germline, CDR1 LGHNA and CDR2 YNFKEQ. The CDR3 DNA reads TGTGCCAGCAGCCAAGATTTTATAGGTACCCGGAATGAAAAACTGTTTTTT. It specifies CASSQDFIGTRNEKLFF.

The rearrangement joins TRBV6-6 to TRBJ2-1; D is possibly TRBD2 (5 bases). Per germline, CDR1 MNHNY and CDR2 SVGAGI (reference sequence). Trimming stripped 5 bases from V and 9 bases from J, with 14 bases between. CDR3 length: 13 residues. The CDR3 loop reads CASSPSSFGEQFF. The CDR3 DNA sequence: TGTGCCAGCAGTCCATCTAGCTTCGGTGAGCAGTTCTTC.

The CDR3 loop is CATTGLAGGETQYF. The CDR3 coding sequence is TGTGCCACCACGGGACTAGCGGGAGGAGAGACCCAGTACTTC. The chain couples TRBV15 to TRBJ2-5; 15 nucleotides line up with TRBD2. The V and J ends lost 7 bases and 4 bases, in that order; junction bases with no gene match: 1. Germline loops: CDR1 LNHNV, CDR2 YYDKDF (reference sequence). The CDR3 runs 14 residues.

This chain links TRBV14 with TRBJ2-5; no firm D call. V was trimmed by 1 base and J by 5 bases, leaving 8 bases between them. This CDR3 comprises 13 residues. CDR1 and CDR2 (germline): SGHDN, FVKESK. The CDR3 DNA is TGTGCCAGCAGCCAAGCCGATGTCGAGACCCAGTACTTC. This sequence encodes CASSQADVETQYF.

This clone was seen a few times. Within the sample, other DNA sequences also encode this same CDR3. The chain combines TRBV5-1 with TRBJ2-2; D gene uncertain. V was shortened by 0 bases and J by 5 bases, with 5 bases between the two germline ends. CDR1 is SGHRS and CDR2 is YFSETQ in the germline V gene. The CDR3 is made up of 13 amino acids. The CDR3 DNA follows: TGCGCCAGCAGCTTGGAGCTAACCGGGGAGCTGTTTTTT. Translating it yields CASSLELTGELFF.

The CDR3 loop is CAINQGAFNEKLFF. The DNA for the CDR3 is TGTGCCATCAACCAGGGGGCTTTTAATGAAAAACTGTTTTTT. The chain carries TRBV2 and TRBJ1-4, with TRBD1 identical over 8 bases. V was pared by 10 bases and J by 4 bases, with 8 bases of the junction left unmatched. There are 14 residues in the CDR3. Germline V CDR1 and CDR2: SNHLY, FYNNEI.

The V call is TRBV7-8, the J call TRBJ1-2, with 7 positions matching TRBD1. Germline V lookup: CDR1 SGHVS, CDR2 FQNEAQ. The ends lost 5 bases at V and 4 bases at J; junction bases unmatched: 19. The CDR3 is made up of 18 amino acids. CDR3 sequence (DNA): TGTGCCAGCAGCCCCCAGCCGGGACAGAAGGAGGGGGGCTATGGCTACACCTTC. Amino acids: CASSPQPGQKEGGYGYTF.

The chain has TRBV7-6 and TRBJ2-7, with D possibly TRBD2 on 6 matching bases. Germline V gene data show CDR1 as SGHVS and CDR2 as FNYEAQ. This CDR3 has 16 amino acids. The V end lost 5 bases, the J end lost 4 bases, and 21 bases lay between the germline ends. This CDR3 is CASSATARGGLYEQYF. CDR3 in DNA: TGTGCCAGCAGCGCGACGGCGAGGGGAGGACTGTACGAGCAGTACTTC.

The chain links TRBV19 to TRBJ1-1; 9 bases map to TRBD1. The J segment lost 1 base and the V segment lost 4 bases, leaving 1 base of the junction unmatched. The CDR3 contains 14 residues. Germline values: CDR1 LNHDA, CDR2 SQIVND (reference sequence). The CDR3 region is CASSKTGGNTEAFF. The CDR3 coding sequence is TGTGCCAGTAGTAAGACAGGGGGGAACACTGAAGCTTTCTTT.

The chain uses TRBV7-2 and TRBJ2-1; perhaps TRBD1 as D (6 bases). Germline lookup yields CDR1 SGHTA and CDR2 FQGNSA. V lost 3 bases and J lost 4, with 16 bases in between. The length of the CDR3 is 16 residues. The CDR3 nucleotides read TGTGCCAGCAGCTTGCGGACAGCCCGGCGATACAATGAGCAGTTCTTC. Its protein product is CASSLRTARRYNEQFF.

The chain has TRBV7-2 and TRBJ2-7, with 16 positions matching TRBD2. The CDR3 covers 17 residues. The junction had 7 bases not matched to a gene; V was cut back by 5 bases and J by 3 bases. Germline assignment: CDR1 SGHTA and CDR2 FQGNSA. CDR3 residues: CASSHPGLAGGGYEQYF. In nucleotides, the CDR3 is TGTGCCAGCAGCCACCCGGGACTAGCGGGAGGGGGCTACGAGCAGTACTTC.

Worth noting for this clone: The sample contains more than one DNA sequence encoding this CDR3. The J gene is TRBJ2-7, the V gene TRBV19, with D tentatively TRBD2 (5 bases). This CDR3 spans 14 amino acids. Deletions cut 4 bases from V and 2 bases from J, with 12 bases between. CDR1 LNHDA and CDR2 SQIVND come from the germline V gene (reference sequence). This chain's CDR3 is CASSTRTGAYEQYF. The CDR3, as DNA: TGTGCCAGTAGTACCCGAACCGGGGCCTACGAGCAGTACTTC.

The J gene is TRBJ2-7, the V gene TRBV5-1, with D perhaps TRBD2 (6 bases). V was clipped by 5 bases and J by 3 bases, with 18 bases between them. This CDR3 is 15 amino acids long. Looked up from germline, CDR1 is SGHRS and CDR2 is YFSETQ. CDR3 residues: CASSSSGRRDYEQYF. In nucleotides, the CDR3 is TGCGCCAGCAGTTCCAGCGGGCGACGGGACTACGAGCAGTACTTC.

The CDR3 loop reads CAGQEGGSNQPQHF. CDR3 nucleotides: TGTGCCGGCCAGGAGGGGGGGTCCAATCAGCCCCAGCATTTT. The J gene is TRBJ1-5, the V gene TRBV28; the D gene is possibly TRBD1 (6 bases). Germline values: CDR1 MDHEN, CDR2 SYDVKM. The CDR3 contains 14 residues. With 11 bases removed from V and 3 bases from J, the gap between germline ends came to 17 bases.

The chain is built from TRBV6-1 and TRBJ1-2; D remains unclear. The CDR3 is 14 amino acids. Germline V gene lookup returns CDR1 MNHNS and CDR2 SASEGT. The germline V and J ends were trimmed by 1 base and 6 bases, with 12 bases remaining between them. CDR3 region: CASSEVFGFDGYTF. DNA of the CDR3: TGTGCCAGCAGTGAAGTGTTTGGGTTCGATGGCTACACCTTC.

The chain combines TRBV28 with TRBJ2-3, with D maybe TRBD2 (6 bases). This CDR3 has 16 residues. CDR1 and CDR2 (germline): MDHEN, SYDVKM. Trimming took 1 base from V and 6 from J, leaving 17 bases between them. CDR3 sequence: CASSLSSGSQQDTQYF. The DNA of the CDR3 is TGTGCCAGCAGTTTATCTTCCGGGAGCCAGCAGGATACGCAGTATTTT.

J is TRBJ1-1 and V is TRBV28; D is possibly TRBD1 (5 bases). Per the germline V gene, CDR1 is MDHEN and CDR2 is SYDVKM. There are 14 residues in the CDR3. The germline V and J ends were trimmed by 2 bases and 11 bases, with 18 bases remaining between them. The CDR3 sequence: CASSLNMGQGRAFF. CDR3 nucleotide sequence: TGTGCCAGCAGTTTAAATATGGGGCAGGGAAGGGCTTTCTTT.

With regard to this clone: Additional DNA sequences in this sample encode the identical CDR3. The J gene is TRBJ2-5, the V gene TRBV5-5; D not certain. Trimming shortened V by 4 bases and J by 0 bases, and 4 bases separated the two germline ends. CDR3 length: 12 residues. Germline CDR1 is SGHKS and CDR2 is YYEKEE (reference sequence). The chain's CDR3 is CASSLNQETQYF. Written as DNA, the CDR3 is TGTGCCAGCAGCCTCAACCAAGAGACCCAGTACTTC. The entire variable domain, with the rest obtained from reference TRBV5-5 and TRBJ2-5, is as follows: DAGVTQSPTHLIKTRGQQVTLRCSPISGHKSVSWYQQVLGQGPQFIFQYYEKEERGRGNFPDRFSARQFPNYSSELNVNALLLGDSALYLCASSLNQETQYFGPGTRLLVL.

The chain recombines TRBV7-9 with TRBJ1-5, with D perhaps TRBD1 (6 bases). This CDR3 contains 16 residues. Germline assignment: CDR1 SEHNR and CDR2 FQNEAQ (reference sequence). The V end was cut by 1 base, the J end by 7 bases, with 17 bases between. The chain's CDR3 is CASSLGDGGAYQPQHF. CDR3 coding DNA: TGTGCCAGCAGCTTAGGTGACGGGGGCGCTTACCAGCCCCAGCATTTT.

The V gene is TRBV18, the J gene TRBJ2-6, with a possible D match to TRBD1 (5 bases). Germline assignment: CDR1 KGHSH and CDR2 LQKENI. The length of the CDR3 is 17 residues. Trimming took 1 base from V and 2 from J, leaving 12 bases between them. The CDR3 loop is CASSPQGVQAGANVLTF. In nucleotides, the CDR3 is TGTGCCAGCTCACCACAAGGGGTTCAAGCTGGGGCCAACGTCCTGACTTTC.

This clone has only a few counts. This CDR3 is also generated by other DNA sequences in the sample. The V gene is TRBV28, the J gene TRBJ1-5; D is unresolved. This CDR3 has 12 amino acids. Trimming removed 6 bases at V and 3 bases at J, with 6 bases between. Per germline, CDR1 MDHEN and CDR2 SYDVKM. The CDR3 protein is CASRGNNQPQHF. The CDR3, as DNA: TGTGCCAGCAGGGGAAACAATCAGCCCCAGCATTTT.

V gene TRBV6-5 combines with J gene TRBJ2-7; D is uncertain. Trimming cost V 1 base and J 3 bases, with 1 base left between them. The CDR3 loop spans 11 amino acids. Germline CDR1 and CDR2: MNHEY and SVGAGI. The CDR3 here is CASSYFYEQYF. The CDR3 coding sequence is TGTGCCAGCAGTTACTTCTACGAGCAGTACTTC.

This chain joins TRBV25-1 and TRBJ2-5; D remains ambiguous. CDR1 MGHDK and CDR2 SYGVNS come from the germline V gene. Trimming took 0 bases from V and 7 from J, leaving 12 bases between them. The CDR3 has 14 residues. The CDR3 spells CASSEYKLGGTQYF. For the CDR3, the DNA is TGTGCCAGCAGTGAATATAAACTCGGCGGGACCCAGTACTTC.

The gene calls are TRBV28 and TRBJ2-1; TRBD2 matches at 11 bases. Germline trimming cut 6 bases from V and 7 bases from J; bases unmatched to any gene: 11. Germline-derived CDR1 and CDR2 are MDHEN and SYDVKM. The CDR3 runs to 16 residues. Written as DNA, the CDR3 is TGTGCCAGCAGCGGGACTAGCGGATCCCCGAGGAATGAGCAGTTCTTC. Protein sequence: CASSGTSGSPRNEQFF.

J is TRBJ2-7 and V is TRBV5-4, with D tentatively TRBD2 (5 bases). V dropped 4 bases and J dropped 4 bases, with 12 bases sitting between them. The CDR3 sequence is 13 residues long. Germline loops: CDR1 SGHNT, CDR2 YYREEE (reference sequence). For the CDR3, the DNA is TGTGCCAGCAGCAGGCCGGGGTTTTACGAGCAGTACTTC. The encoded protein is CASSRPGFYEQYF.